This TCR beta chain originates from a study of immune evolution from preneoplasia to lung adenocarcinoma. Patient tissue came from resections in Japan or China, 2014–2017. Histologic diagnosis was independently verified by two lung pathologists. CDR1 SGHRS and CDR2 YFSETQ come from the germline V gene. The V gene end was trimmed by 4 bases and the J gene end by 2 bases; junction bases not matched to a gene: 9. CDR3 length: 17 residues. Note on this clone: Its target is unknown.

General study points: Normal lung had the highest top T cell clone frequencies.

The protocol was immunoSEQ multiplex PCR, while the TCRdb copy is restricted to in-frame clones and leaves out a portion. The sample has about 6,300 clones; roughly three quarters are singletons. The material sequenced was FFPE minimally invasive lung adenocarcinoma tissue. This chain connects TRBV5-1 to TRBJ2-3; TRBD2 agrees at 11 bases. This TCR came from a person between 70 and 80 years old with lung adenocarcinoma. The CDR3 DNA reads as TGCGCCAGCAGCCCTATGGGGACTAGCGGAAACACAGATACGCAGTATTTT. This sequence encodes CASSPMGTSGNTDTQYF.